The T cell receptor (beta chain) under discussion was sequenced for a study of T cell repertoires in cytomegalovirus infection. Study background: Both a matching HLA type and CMV infection were indicated by public TCR beta signatures.

Study-level findings and limits: The study found HLA-C-restricted CMV-specific TCR beta clonotypes dominating the ex vivo response. Frequencies of public TCR beta families were cumulated, and this identified carriers of CMV plus the relevant HLA.

The trim removed 5 bases at V and 8 bases at J, leaving 11 bases unmatched. Per the germline V gene, CDR1 is SGHDN and CDR2 is FVKESK. The CDR3 loop spans 14 amino acids. TCRdb processed the reads anew with MiXCR; each CDR3 protein has one entry. Of about 740,000 distinct CDR3 sequences listed, under 40% are singletons. As regards this clonotype: Its antigen remains unidentified.

The TCR sequence derives from a human donor in good health (CMV status not recorded). Some clones in this sample may be carry-over from other donors' samples. Sequencing was carried out using PBMCs. This chain connects TRBV14 to TRBJ1-1, with TRBD1 identical over 7 bases. This chain's CDR3 is CASSGLGQAYEAFF. As DNA, the CDR3 is TGTGCCAGCAGCGGCCTTGGACAGGCCTACGAAGCTTTCTTT.